This TCR beta chain is drawn from a study of shared clonotypes between healthy human individuals. Turning to the study itself: The cohort had two women and a few men, ages 18 to 49.

Trimming took off 4 bases at V and 4 bases at J, with 21 bases between the two ends. Looked up from germline, CDR1 is SGHRS and CDR2 is YFSETQ. This CDR3 is 16 amino acids long. For every subset, genomic DNA was evenly distributed across several immunoSEQ plates. Sequencing was performed with immunoSEQ multiplex PCR; in TCRdb, only in-frame clones are kept and a portion is missing. The sample carries roughly 300,000 clones, around 90% recorded once. Whole-study results and caveats: When naive CD4 clonotypes were compared across a few donors, about 4.9% were shared.

On this clone: Its specificity is not known.

This chain connects TRBV5-1 to TRBJ2-7, with D perhaps TRBD1 or TRBD2 (5 bases each). The material sequenced was memory CD8+ T cells sorted from blood. Subset of the sample: CD45RO+ cells pooled with CCR7-negative TemRA cells. The receptor was isolated from a man aged 18 to 30 in good health. DNA for the CDR3: TGCGCCAGCAGCCCGGGCCGGCGAAGGGGAGAATACGAGCAGTACTTC. It encodes CASSPGRRRGEYEQYF.